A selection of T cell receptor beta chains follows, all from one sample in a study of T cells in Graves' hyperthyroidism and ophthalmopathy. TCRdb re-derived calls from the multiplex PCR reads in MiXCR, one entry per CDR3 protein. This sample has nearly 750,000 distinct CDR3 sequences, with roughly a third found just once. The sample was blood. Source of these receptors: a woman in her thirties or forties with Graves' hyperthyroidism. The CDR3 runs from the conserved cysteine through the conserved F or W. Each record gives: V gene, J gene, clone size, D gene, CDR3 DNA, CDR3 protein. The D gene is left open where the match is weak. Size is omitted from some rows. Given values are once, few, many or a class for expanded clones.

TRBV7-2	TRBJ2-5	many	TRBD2	TGTGCCAGCAGCTTAAAGCGGGGGGGCCAAGAGACCCAGTACTTC	CASSLKRGGQETQYF
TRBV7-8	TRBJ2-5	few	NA	TGTGCCAGCATACTCTCGGTTTGGGAGACCCAGTACTTC	CASILSVWETQYF
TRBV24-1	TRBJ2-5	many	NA	TGTGCCACCAGTGCGGCCAGCCAAGAGACCCAGTACTTC	CATSAASQETQYF
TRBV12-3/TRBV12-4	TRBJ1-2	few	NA	TGTGCCAGCAGGAGACGGACCGGGGGCCGGGCTAACTATGGCTACACCTTC	CASRRRTGGRANYGYTF
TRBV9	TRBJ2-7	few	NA	TGTGCCAGCAGCGCCAGGGGCGGATACGAGCAGTACTTC	CASSARGGYEQYF
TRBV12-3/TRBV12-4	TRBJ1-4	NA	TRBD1	TGTGCCTGCACAGGGGACAGGGGCTGGGAAAAACTGTTTTTT	CACTGDRGWEKLFF
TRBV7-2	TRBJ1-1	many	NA	TGTGCCAGCAGCCCAAGTCGGGACACCCGAGAAGCTTTCTTT	CASSPSRDTREAFF
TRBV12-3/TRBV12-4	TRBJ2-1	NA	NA	TGTGCCAGCAGTTTATGGGGGAATGAGCAGTTCTTC	CASSLWGNEQFF
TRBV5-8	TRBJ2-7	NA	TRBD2	TGTGCCAGCAGCTTTTCCGGGACTAGCGGTACCCTGGGGTACTTC	CASSFSGTSGTLGYF
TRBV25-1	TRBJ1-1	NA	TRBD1	TGTGCCAGCAGTGTACAGACAGGGAATTTCGCTGAAGCTTTCTTT	CASSVQTGNFAEAFF
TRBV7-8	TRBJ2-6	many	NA	TGTGCCAGCAGCCTACGACATGGGGCCTCCTCTGGGGCCAACGTCCTGACTTTC	CASSLRHGASSGANVLTF
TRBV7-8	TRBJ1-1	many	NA	TGTGCCAGCAGCTTAGTTGACGGAAACACTGAAGCTTTCTTT	CASSLVDGNTEAFF
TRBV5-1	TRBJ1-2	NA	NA	TGCGCCAGCAGCAGTTACGGGGGCGGTGGCTACACCTTC	CASSSYGGGGYTF
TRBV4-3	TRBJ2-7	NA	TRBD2	TGCGCCAGCAGCCAACTAGCGGGAGGGCCCCACGAGCAGTACTTC	CASSQLAGGPHEQYF
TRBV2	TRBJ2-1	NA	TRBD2	TGTGCCAGCAGTGAAAGGCGAGCTAGCGGGAGCTATGAGCAGTTCTTC	CASSERRASGSYEQFF
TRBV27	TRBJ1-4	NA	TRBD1	TGTGCCAGCACAGGACAGGATACCGAAAACCTGTTCTTT	CASTGQDTENLFF
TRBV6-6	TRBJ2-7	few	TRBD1	TGTGCCAGCAGTTACCGGGACAGAGCCTACGAGCAGTACTTC	CASSYRDRAYEQYF
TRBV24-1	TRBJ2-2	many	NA	TGTGCCACCAGTGGTACTAGTATCGGGGAGCTGTTTTTT	CATSGTSIGELFF
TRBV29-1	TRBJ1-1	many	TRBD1	TGCAGCGCAGGGGGTGCTGCTGAAGCTTTCTTT	CSAGGAAEAFF
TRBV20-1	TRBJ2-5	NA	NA	TGCAGTGCTACCGATCCCGAGATCCAGTACTTC	CSATDPEIQYF
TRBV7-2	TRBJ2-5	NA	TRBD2	TGTGCCAGCAGCTTAGGGGACGTGGCGGGGGGGGAGACCCAGTACTTC	CASSLGDVAGGETQYF
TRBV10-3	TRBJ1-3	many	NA	TGTGCCACCAAGGACGGCCGCTCTGGAAACACCATATATTTT	CATKDGRSGNTIYF
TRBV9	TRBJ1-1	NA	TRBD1	TGTGCCAGCAGCACCGGACAGGGGGTGAACACTGAAGCTTTCTTT	CASSTGQGVNTEAFF
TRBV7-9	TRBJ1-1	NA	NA	TGTGCCAGCAGCTTAGGCGGCAGGGGTTGGTCTGAAGCTTTCTTT	CASSLGGRGWSEAFF
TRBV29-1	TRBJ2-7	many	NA	TGCAGCGTGGAGGAGGATTACGAGCAGTACTTC	CSVEEDYEQYF
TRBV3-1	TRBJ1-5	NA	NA	TGTGCCAGCAGCCAAGCGGATCAGCCCCAGCATTTT	CASSQADQPQHF
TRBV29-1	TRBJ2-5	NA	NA	TGCAGCGTTGACGACGGCGGCGGCGTGGAGGCCTTC	CSVDDGGGVEAF
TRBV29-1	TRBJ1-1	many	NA	TGCAGCGTTGCCGAATCTGAAGCTTTCTTT	CSVAESEAFF
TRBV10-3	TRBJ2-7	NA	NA	TGTGCCATCAGTTATCCGCCTGGGAGCTCCTACGAGCAGTACTTC	CAISYPPGSSYEQYF
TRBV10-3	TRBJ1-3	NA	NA	TGTGCCATCAGTGAGAAAGTGGTAAACACCATATATTTT	CAISEKVVNTIYF
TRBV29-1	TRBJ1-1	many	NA	TGCAGCTATCGGACACCGTATAACACTGAAGCTTTCTTT	CSYRTPYNTEAFF
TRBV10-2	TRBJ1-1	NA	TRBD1	TGCGCCAGCAGCTTGGAGGGACAGGGCGAAGGATGGGTGGACACTGAAGCTTTCTTT	CASSLEGQGEGWVDTEAFF
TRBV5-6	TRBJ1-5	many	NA	TGTGCCAGCAGCTTGGGTATCGATCAGCCCCAGCATTTT	CASSLGIDQPQHF
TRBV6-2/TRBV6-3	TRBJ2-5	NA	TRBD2	TGTGCCAGCAAAGGGGAGGGGCGATTTCAGGAGACCCAGTACTTC	CASKGEGRFQETQYF
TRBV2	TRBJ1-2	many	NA	TGTGCCAGCAGTCCAGTGGGGGATTTTTATGGCTACACCTTC	CASSPVGDFYGYTF
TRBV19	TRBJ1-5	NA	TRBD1	TGTGCCAGTGGGACCGGGACAGATTATAGCAATCAGCCCCAGCATTTT	CASGTGTDYSNQPQHF
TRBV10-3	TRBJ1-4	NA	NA	TGTGCCATCAGTGAGTCTACAGGGAGGGTTGAAAAACTGTTTTTT	CAISESTGRVEKLFF
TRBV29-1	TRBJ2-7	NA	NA	TGCAGCGTTGAAACGTACTCCTACGAGCAGTACTTC	CSVETYSYEQYF
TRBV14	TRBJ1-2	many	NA	TGTGCCAGCAGCCAAGTGGCAGACACCTATGGCTACACCTTC	CASSQVADTYGYTF
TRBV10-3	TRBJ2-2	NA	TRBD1	TGTGCCATCAGTGAGAAAGTGGACAGGGCGAGCACCGGGGAGCTGTTTTTT	CAISEKVDRASTGELFF
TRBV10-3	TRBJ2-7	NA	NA	TGTGCCACCGCATCTGAGGGGCGAATAACCTACGAGCAGTACTTC	CATASEGRITYEQYF
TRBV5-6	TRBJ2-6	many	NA	TGTGCCAGCAGCCGACTATACTCTGGGGCCAACGTCCTGACTTTC	CASSRLYSGANVLTF
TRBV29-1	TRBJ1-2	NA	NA	TGCAGCGTTGAAGATCCCCCGGGGGGCTACACCTTC	CSVEDPPGGYTF
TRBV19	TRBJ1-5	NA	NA	TGTGCCAGTAGGCCCCGAGGGGATAGCAATCAGCCCCAGCATTTT	CASRPRGDSNQPQHF
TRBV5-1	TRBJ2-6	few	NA	TGCGCCAGCAGCTTAGTGGGAGTTATTAGCTCTGGGGCCAACGTCCTGACTTTC	CASSLVGVISSGANVLTF
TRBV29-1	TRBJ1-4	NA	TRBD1	TGCAGCGTCCTGACAGGGACTGGAAAACTGTTTTTT	CSVLTGTGKLFF
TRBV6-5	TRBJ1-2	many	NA	TGTGCCAGCAGTTCTACAGGGTCTGGGGCCTATGGCTACACCTTC	CASSSTGSGAYGYTF
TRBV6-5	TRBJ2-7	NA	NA	TGTGCCAGCAGCGCCCGACAGTCCTTC	CASSARQSF
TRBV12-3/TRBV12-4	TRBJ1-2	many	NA	TGTGCCAGCAGTTTTAATCCGGTCGGCTACACCTTC	CASSFNPVGYTF
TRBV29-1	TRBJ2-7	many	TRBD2	TGCAGCGCCTCGTTTACTAGCGGGCTCTACGAGCAGTACTTC	CSASFTSGLYEQYF